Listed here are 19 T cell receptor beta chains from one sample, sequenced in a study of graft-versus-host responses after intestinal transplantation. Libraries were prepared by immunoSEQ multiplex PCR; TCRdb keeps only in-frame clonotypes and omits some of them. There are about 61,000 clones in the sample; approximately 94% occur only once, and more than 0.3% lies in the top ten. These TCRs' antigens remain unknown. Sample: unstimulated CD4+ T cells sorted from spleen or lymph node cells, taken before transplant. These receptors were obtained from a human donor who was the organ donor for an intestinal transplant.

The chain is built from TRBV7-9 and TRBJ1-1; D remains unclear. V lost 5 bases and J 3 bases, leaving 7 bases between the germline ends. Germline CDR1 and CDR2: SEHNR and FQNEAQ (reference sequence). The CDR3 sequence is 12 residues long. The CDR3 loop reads CASSGRDTEAFF. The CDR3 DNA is TGTGCCAGCAGCGGGAGGGACACTGAAGCTTTCTTT.

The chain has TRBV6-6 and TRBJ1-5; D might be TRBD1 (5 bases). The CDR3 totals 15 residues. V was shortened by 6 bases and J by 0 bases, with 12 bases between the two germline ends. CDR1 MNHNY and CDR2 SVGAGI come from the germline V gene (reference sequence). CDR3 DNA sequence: TGTGCCAGCAGATTGGGACCCAATAGCAATCAGCCCCAGCATTTT. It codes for CASRLGPNSNQPQHF.

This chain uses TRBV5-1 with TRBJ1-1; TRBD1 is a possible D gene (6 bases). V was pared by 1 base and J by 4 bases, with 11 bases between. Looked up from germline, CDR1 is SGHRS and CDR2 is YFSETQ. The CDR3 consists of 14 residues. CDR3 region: CASSLIQGSTEAFF. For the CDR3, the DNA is TGCGCCAGCAGCTTGATACAGGGTAGCACTGAAGCTTTCTTT.

Here the CDR3 reads CASSLAGGGNTIYF. The CDR3 bases are TGTGCCAGCAGCTTAGCTGGGGGTGGAAACACCATATATTTT. This rearrangement joins TRBV7-2 to TRBJ1-3; D possibly corresponds to TRBD1 (5 bases). Between the trimmed V and J ends, which lost 0 bases and 3 bases, there was a span of 6 bases. The length of the CDR3 is 14 residues. Germline-derived CDR1 and CDR2 are SGHTA and FQGNSA.

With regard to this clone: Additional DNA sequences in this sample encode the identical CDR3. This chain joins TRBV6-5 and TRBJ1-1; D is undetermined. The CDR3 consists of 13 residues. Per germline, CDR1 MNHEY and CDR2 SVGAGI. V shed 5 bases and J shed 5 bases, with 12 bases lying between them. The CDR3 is CASSPRSGTEAFF. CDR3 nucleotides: TGTGCCAGCAGTCCGAGATCGGGAACTGAAGCTTTCTTT.

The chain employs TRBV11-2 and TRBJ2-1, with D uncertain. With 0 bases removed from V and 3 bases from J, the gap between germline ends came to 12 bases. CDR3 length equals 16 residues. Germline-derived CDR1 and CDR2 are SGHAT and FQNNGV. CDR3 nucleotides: TGTGCCAGCAGCTTAGACGAAACCCGACTCTACAATGAGCAGTTCTTC. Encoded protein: CASSLDETRLYNEQFF.

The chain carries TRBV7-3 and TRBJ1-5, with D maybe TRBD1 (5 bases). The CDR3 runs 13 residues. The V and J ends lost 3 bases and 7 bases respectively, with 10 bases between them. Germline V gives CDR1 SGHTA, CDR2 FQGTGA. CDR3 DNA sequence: TGTGCCAGCAGCTTCGGGGCGGGACAGCCCCAGCATTTT. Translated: CASSFGAGQPQHF.

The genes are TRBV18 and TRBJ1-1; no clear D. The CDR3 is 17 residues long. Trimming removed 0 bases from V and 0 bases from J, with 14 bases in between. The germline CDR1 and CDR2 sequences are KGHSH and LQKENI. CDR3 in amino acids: CASSPPSGNSMNTEAFF. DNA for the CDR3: TGTGCCAGCTCACCACCGTCAGGTAATTCAATGAACACTGAAGCTTTCTTT.

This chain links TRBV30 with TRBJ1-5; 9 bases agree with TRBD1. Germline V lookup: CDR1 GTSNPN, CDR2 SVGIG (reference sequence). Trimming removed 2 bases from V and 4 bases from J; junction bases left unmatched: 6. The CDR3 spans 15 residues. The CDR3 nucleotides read TGTGCCTGGAGTTTCGGGGGGACAGGGAATCAGCCCCAGCATTTT. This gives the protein CAWSFGGTGNQPQHF.

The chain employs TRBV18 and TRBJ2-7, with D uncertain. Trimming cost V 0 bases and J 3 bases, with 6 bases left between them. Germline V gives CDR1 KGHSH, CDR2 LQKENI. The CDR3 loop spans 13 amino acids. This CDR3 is CASSPPLVYEQYF. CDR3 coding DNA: TGTGCCAGCTCACCACCTTTGGTCTACGAGCAGTACTTC. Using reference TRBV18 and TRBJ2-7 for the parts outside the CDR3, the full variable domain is NAGVMQNPRHLVRRRGQEARLRCSPMKGHSHVYWYRQLPEEGLKFMVYLQKENIIDESGMPKERFSAEFPKEGPSILRIQQVVRGDSAAYFCASSPPLVYEQYFGPGTRLTVT.

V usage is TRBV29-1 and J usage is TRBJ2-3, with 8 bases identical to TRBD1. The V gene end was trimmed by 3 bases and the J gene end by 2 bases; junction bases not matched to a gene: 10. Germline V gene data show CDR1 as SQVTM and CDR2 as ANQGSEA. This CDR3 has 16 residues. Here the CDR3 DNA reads TGCAGCGTTGAGCAGGGGGCGCGTTGGGTCACAGATACGCAGTATTTT. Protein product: CSVEQGARWVTDTQYF.

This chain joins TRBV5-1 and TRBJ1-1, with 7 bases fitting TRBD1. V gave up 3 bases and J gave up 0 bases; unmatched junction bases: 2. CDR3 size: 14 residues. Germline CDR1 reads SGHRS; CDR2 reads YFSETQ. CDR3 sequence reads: CASSWDRLNTEAFF. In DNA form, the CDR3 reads TGCGCCAGCAGCTGGGACAGATTGAACACTGAAGCTTTCTTT.

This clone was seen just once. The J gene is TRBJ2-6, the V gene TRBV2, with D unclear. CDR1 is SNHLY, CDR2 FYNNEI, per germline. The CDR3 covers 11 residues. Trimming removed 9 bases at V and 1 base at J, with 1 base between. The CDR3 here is CASSGANVLTF. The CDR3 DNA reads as TGTGCCAGTTCTGGGGCCAACGTCCTGACTTTC.

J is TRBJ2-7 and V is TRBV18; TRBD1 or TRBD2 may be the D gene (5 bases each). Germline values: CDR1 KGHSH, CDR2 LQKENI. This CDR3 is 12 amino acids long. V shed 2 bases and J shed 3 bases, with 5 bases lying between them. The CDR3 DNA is TGTGCCAGCTCACCAGGGGGCTACGAGCAGTACTTC. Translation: CASSPGGYEQYF. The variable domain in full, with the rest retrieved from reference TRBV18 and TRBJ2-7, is NAGVMQNPRHLVRRRGQEARLRCSPMKGHSHVYWYRQLPEEGLKFMVYLQKENIIDESGMPKERFSAEFPKEGPSILRIQQVVRGDSAAYFCASSPGGYEQYFGPGTRLTVT.

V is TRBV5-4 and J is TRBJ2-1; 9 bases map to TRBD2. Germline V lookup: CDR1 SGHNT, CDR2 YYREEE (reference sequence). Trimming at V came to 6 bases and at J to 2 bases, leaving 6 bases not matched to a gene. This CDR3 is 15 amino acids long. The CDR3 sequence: CASTRRGGPYNEQFF. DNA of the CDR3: TGTGCCAGCACTCGGCGGGGGGGTCCCTACAATGAGCAGTTCTTC. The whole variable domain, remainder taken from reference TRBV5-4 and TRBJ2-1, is ETGVTQSPTHLIKTRGQQVTLRCSSQSGHNTVSWYQQALGQGPQFIFQYYREEENGRGNFPPRFSGLQFPNYSSELNVNALELDDSALYLCASTRRGGPYNEQFFGPGTRLTVL.

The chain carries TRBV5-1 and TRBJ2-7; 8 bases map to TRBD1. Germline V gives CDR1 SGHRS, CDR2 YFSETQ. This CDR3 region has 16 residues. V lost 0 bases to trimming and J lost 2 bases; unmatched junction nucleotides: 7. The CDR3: CASSLATGTGTYEQYF. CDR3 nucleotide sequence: TGCGCCAGCAGCTTGGCGACGGGGACAGGCACCTACGAGCAGTACTTC.

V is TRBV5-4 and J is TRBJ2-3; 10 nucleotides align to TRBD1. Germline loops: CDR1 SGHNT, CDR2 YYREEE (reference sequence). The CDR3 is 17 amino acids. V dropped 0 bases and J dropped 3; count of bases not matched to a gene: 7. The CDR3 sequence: CASSLGDRGPLTDTQYF. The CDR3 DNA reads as TGTGCCAGCAGCTTGGGTGACAGGGGGCCTCTGACAGATACGCAGTATTTT.

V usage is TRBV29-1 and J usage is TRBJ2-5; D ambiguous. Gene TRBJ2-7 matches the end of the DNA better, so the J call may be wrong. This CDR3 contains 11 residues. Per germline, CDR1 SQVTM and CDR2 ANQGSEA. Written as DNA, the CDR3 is TGCAGCGTTGAATTAAGCTACGAGCAGTACTTC. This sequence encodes CSVELSYEQYF.

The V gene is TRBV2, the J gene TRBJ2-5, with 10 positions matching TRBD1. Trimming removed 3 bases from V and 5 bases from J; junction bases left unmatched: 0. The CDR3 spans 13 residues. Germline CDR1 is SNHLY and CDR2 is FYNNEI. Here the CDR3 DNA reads TGTGCCAGCAGTGAGGGACAGGGGGAGACCCAGTACTTC. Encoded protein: CASSEGQGETQYF.